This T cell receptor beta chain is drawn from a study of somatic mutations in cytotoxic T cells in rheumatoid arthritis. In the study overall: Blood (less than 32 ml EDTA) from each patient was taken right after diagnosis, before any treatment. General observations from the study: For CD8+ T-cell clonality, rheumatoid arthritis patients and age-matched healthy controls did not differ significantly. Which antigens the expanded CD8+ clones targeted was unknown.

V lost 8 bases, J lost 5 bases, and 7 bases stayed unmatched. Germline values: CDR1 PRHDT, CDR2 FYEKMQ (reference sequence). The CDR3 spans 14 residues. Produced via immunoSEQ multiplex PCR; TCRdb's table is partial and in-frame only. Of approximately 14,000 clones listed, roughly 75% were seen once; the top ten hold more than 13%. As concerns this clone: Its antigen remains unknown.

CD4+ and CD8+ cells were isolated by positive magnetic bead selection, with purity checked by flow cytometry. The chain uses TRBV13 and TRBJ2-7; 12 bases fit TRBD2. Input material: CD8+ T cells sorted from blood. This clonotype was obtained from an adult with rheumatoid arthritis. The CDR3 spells CASGPGLAGHEQYF. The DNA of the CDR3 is TGTGCCAGCGGCCCCGGACTAGCGGGACACGAGCAGTACTTC.